The rows below give T cell receptor beta chains drawn from one sample of a study of OX40 agonist ivuxolimab in advanced cancers. The repertoire was sequenced with immunoSEQ multiplex PCR; TCRdb's copy has only in-frame clones and lacks some. The profile covers roughly 61,000 clones, with around 90% appearing a single time and approximately 0.35% taken by the ten largest. Sequencing used CD4+ or CD8+ T cells sorted from blood, obtained in a trial of the OX40 agonist ivuxolimab. These receptors were taken from an adult with an advanced solid tumor such as melanoma, head and neck, liver or kidney cancer. Each CDR3 is given with its conserved first and last residue. A D gene is named only where the DNA matches it firmly. Clone size is stated in some rows and not others, as once, few, many or a class when expanded.

cdr3_nt | cdr3_aa | j_call | d_call | clone_size | v_call
TGTGCCAGCAGCTTATGGGGCGGGGACACAGATACGCAGTATTTT | CASSLWGGDTDTQYF | TRBJ2-3 | . | . | TRBV7-9
TGCGCCAGCAGCCAAGGGTGGGTGACTAGCGGGGTCTCCTACGAGCAGTACTTC | CASSQGWVTSGVSYEQYF | TRBJ2-7 | TRBD2 | . | TRBV5-1
TGTGCCAGCAGCTTGCCGGGGGGATACGAGCAGTACTTC | CASSLPGGYEQYF | TRBJ2-7 | TRBD2 | . | TRBV5-4
TGTGCCTGGAGCCAAAGCTGGGTTGGCACTGAAGCTTTCTTT | CAWSQSWVGTEAFF | TRBJ1-1 | . | few | TRBV30
TGTGCCAGCAGTGAAGTTGGGGGGGCGGGCTATGGCTACACCTTC | CASSEVGGAGYGYTF | TRBJ1-2 | . | . | TRBV6-1
TGTGCCAGCAGCCTACGGGTACGACAGGGTAACTCCTACAATGAGCAGTTCTTC | CASSLRVRQGNSYNEQFF | TRBJ2-1 | TRBD1 | . | TRBV5-6
TGTGCCAGCAGCTTAGCGCTCGTCGGGGGGCAGGGAGGCTACACCTTC | CASSLALVGGQGGYTF | TRBJ1-2 | . | . | TRBV7-2
TGTGCCAGCAGTGAAAGAGGGCCCCAGCATTTT | CASSERGPQHF | TRBJ1-5 | . | . | TRBV6-1
TGTGCATCGAGACCAGAGGCCAAAAACATTCAGTACTTC | CASRPEAKNIQYF | TRBJ2-4 | . | . | TRBV28
TGTGCCAGTAGTGTCCCCGGGACAGGGGGGCCGCTAGGTGAAAAACTGTTTTTT | CASSVPGTGGPLGEKLFF | TRBJ1-4 | TRBD1 | . | TRBV19
TGTGCCAGTAGGAACTCGCGGGGGATGGACTATGGCTACACCTTC | CASRNSRGMDYGYTF | TRBJ1-2 | . | once | TRBV19
TGTGCCAGCAGCTTGAGGGCCCTGGCCACCAATCAGCCCCAGCATTTT | CASSLRALATNQPQHF | TRBJ1-5 | . | . | TRBV5-6
TGTGCCAGCAGTGAAGCAGAGGGCACCACCATATATTTT | CASSEAEGTTIYF | TRBJ1-3 | . | . | TRBV6-1
TGTGCCAGCAGTTTCCAGGGGACAGGGGCCGCCGGGGAGCTGTTTTTT | CASSFQGTGAAGELFF | TRBJ2-2 | TRBD1 | . | TRBV6-5
TGTGCCAGCCAGTCAGGGCTCTATAGCAATCAGCCCCAGCATTTT | CASQSGLYSNQPQHF | TRBJ1-5 | . | . | TRBV2
TGTGCCAGCAGCCTAGCCATAGCCGGGACTAGCGGGGGGGCCTCATATGAGACCCAGTACTTC | CASSLAIAGTSGGASYETQYF | TRBJ2-5 | TRBD2 | . | TRBV4-2
TGCGCCAGCAGCTTTTTTGGTCGGGGGGGCGCAGGTCAAGAGACCCAGTACTTC | CASSFFGRGGAGQETQYF | TRBJ2-5 | TRBD2 | . | TRBV5-1
TGCAGCGTGGACAAGGGGATCACTGGAAACACCATATATTTT | CSVDKGITGNTIYF | TRBJ1-3 | . | once | TRBV29-1
TGTGCCAGTACCCAGGGGGGGCGGACAGGGAGTCGGATAGAGACCCAGTACTTC | CASTQGGRTGSRIETQYF | TRBJ2-5 | . | . | TRBV19
TGTGCCAGCAGCCCTCGGGGGTCTTCGAACTCTGGAAACACCATATATTTT | CASSPRGSSNSGNTIYF | TRBJ1-3 | . | . | TRBV7-9
TGTGCCAGCAGTTCCCCCGACGGAAGGGCCGAAGCTTTCTTT | CASSSPDGRAEAFF | TRBJ1-1 | . | . | TRBV6-6
TGTGCCAGCTCGCCAAGACAGGGCCCCTATTCACCCCTCCACTTT | CASSPRQGPYSPLHF | TRBJ1-6 | TRBD1 | . | TRBV6-5